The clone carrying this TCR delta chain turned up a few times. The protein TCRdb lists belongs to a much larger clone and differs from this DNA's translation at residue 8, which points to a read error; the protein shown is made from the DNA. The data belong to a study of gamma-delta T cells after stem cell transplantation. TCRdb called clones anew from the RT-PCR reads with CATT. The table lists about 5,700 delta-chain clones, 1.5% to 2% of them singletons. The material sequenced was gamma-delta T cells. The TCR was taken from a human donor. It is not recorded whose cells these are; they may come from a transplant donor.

Written as DNA, the CDR3 is TGTGCCTGTGACACCGTGCCCGCACTGGGGGATACGGAGGCCGATAAACTCATCTTT. Amino acid sequence: CACDTVPALGDTEADKLIF. J is TRDJ1 and V is TRDV2; 13 bases fit TRDD3. The J segment lost 3 bases and the V segment lost 0 bases, leaving 12 bases of the junction unmatched. The CDR3 is made up of 19 amino acids. In germline, CDR1 is GEAIGNYY, CDR2 EKD.